This T cell receptor beta chain was found in a study of cytomegalovirus exposure and HLA in healthy donors. In the study overall: Genotyping showed around 80% of almost 400 donors falling in the Caucasian-associated ancestry cluster. Study-wide findings and caveats: TCR beta chains numbering some 150 were designated cytomegalovirus-associated. Within a later analysis, the majority of CMV-associated TCR beta chains appeared HLA-restricted.

This CDR3 contains 15 residues. The J segment lost 3 bases and the V segment lost 1 base, leaving 5 bases of the junction unmatched. Germline V gene sequence: CDR1 LNHDA, CDR2 SQIVND (reference sequence). PCR used 60 Vbeta primers and 13 Jbeta primers. Sequencing used immunoSEQ multiplex PCR; TCRdb keeps in-frame clones, though not all of them. Of around 220,000 clones in the sample, 65% to 75% were seen once. Worth noting for this clone: Its antigen is currently unknown.

V usage is TRBV19 and J usage is TRBJ2-7; 8 nucleotides line up with TRBD2. Sequences were obtained from PBMCs. The source is a woman aged 25 to 45 in good health and CMV-seronegative. CDR3 sequence: CASSIGGGSGYEQYF. As DNA, the CDR3 is TGTGCCAGTAGTATAGGCGGGGGGTCGGGCTACGAGCAGTACTTC.